The 4 T cell receptor beta chains in this list originate from one sample, sequenced in a study of blood T cell repertoires in COVID-19. Method: immunoSEQ multiplex PCR; TCRdb's copy keeps in-frame clones and lacks some. The sample records around 76,000 clones, more than 75% being singletons. The sequencing sample was made of peripheral blood. The source of these receptors is a woman aged 70-85 years with acute or convalescent COVID-19.

V gene TRBV7-2 combines with J gene TRBJ2-3; 12 nucleotides agree with TRBD2. Unmatched junction bases numbered 3, after V lost 4 bases and J lost 4 bases. Germline V CDR1 and CDR2: SGHTA, FQGNSA. CDR3 length: 15 residues. The CDR3 bases are TGTGCCAGCAGCTCCGGACTAGCGGGACCAGATACGCAGTATTTT. It specifies CASSSGLAGPDTQYF.

The gene calls are TRBV14 and TRBJ2-1; possible D gene TRBD2, 6 bases. Per germline, CDR1 SGHDN and CDR2 FVKESK. V lost 4 bases and J lost 1, with 8 bases in between. This CDR3 spans 14 amino acids. CDR3 DNA sequence: TGTGCCAGCAGCCGTCGGGAGTCCTACAATGAGCAGTTCTTC. It translates to CASSRRESYNEQFF.

The chain joins TRBV27 to TRBJ2-7; unclear D gene. V was cut by 0 bases and J by 8 bases, with 8 bases left in between. Germline CDR1 MNHEY, CDR2 SMNVEV (reference sequence). This CDR3 is built from 12 residues. The CDR3: CASSLSGAQQYF. The CDR3 DNA sequence: TGTGCCAGCAGTTTATCTGGAGCGCAGCAGTACTTC.

The rearrangement uses TRBV27 and TRBJ2-1, with 8 bases that match TRBD1. Germline trimming cut 3 bases from V and 7 bases from J; bases unmatched to any gene: 8. The CDR3 runs to 15 residues. Germline-derived CDR1 and CDR2 are MNHEY and SMNVEV (reference sequence). The CDR3 DNA sequence: TGTGCCAGCAGTTTCCCGTCAGGGGGCGGGAATGAGCAGTTCTTC. It translates to CASSFPSGGGNEQFF.